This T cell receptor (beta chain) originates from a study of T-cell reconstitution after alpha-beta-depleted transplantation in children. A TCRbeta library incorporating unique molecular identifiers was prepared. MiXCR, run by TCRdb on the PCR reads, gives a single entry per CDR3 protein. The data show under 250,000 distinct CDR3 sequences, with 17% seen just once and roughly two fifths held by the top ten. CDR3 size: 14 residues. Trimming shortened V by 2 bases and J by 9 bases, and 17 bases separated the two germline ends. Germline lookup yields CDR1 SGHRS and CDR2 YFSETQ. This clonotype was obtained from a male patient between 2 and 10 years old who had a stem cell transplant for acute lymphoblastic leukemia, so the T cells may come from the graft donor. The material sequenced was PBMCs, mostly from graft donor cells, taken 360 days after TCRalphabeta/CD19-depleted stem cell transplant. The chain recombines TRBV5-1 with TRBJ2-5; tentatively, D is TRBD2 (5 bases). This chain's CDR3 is CASSFPGIRAPQYF. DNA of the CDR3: TGCGCCAGCAGCTTTCCGGGAATAAGAGCCCCCCAGTACTTC.